This is a list of T cell receptor beta chains from one sample in a study of STAT5B mutations in CD4+ large granular lymphocyte leukemia. Data came from immunoSEQ multiplex PCR; TCRdb stores just in-frame clones and leaves some out. The sample lists about 40,000 clones, around 81% occurring once. Sequencing was performed on CD4+ T cells from blood buffy coats. The receptors were gathered from a human donor in good health. CDR3s include the opening cysteine and the closing phenylalanine or tryptophan. A D gene is named only where the DNA matches it firmly. Some rows have no size entry. The others give once, few or many, or a class for an expanded clone.

abundance	d_gene	v_gene	j_gene	CDR3nt	CDR3aa
-	-	TRBV2	TRBJ2-3	TGTGCCAGCAGTGGTGAAAGCACAGATACGCAGTATTTT	CASSGESTDTQYF
-	-	TRBV7-2	TRBJ1-1	TGTGCCAGCAGCTTTATAAGGGACACTGAAGCTTTCTTT	CASSFIRDTEAFF
-	TRBD1	TRBV19	TRBJ1-4	TGTGCCAGTAGCTCCGGGACAGGGAGCGAAAAACTGTTTTTT	CASSSGTGSEKLFF
-	-	TRBV4-3	TRBJ2-3	TGCGCCAGCAGCCAAGACCGGAGCACAGATACGCAGTATTTT	CASSQDRSTDTQYF
-	-	TRBV5-1	TRBJ1-1	TGCGCCAGCAGCGGGGGCGGCATGAACACTGAAGCTTTCTTT	CASSGGGMNTEAFF
-	-	TRBV2	TRBJ1-1	TGTGCCAGCAGTGAAGCGCAACAGAGATACACTGAAGCTTTCTTT	CASSEAQQRYTEAFF
few	-	TRBV6-5	TRBJ1-2	TGTGCCAGCAGTTACTCAGGCTATGGCTACACCTTC	CASSYSGYGYTF
once	-	TRBV2	TRBJ1-6	TGTGCCAGCAGAAAGGACAGACAGACTAGCTCCTATAATTCACCCCTCCACTTT	CASRKDRQTSSYNSPLHF
-	-	TRBV11-3	TRBJ2-2	TGTGCCAGCCGAACCCCGACTCTGACCGGGGAGCTGTTTTTT	CASRTPTLTGELFF
-	-	TRBV7-3	TRBJ2-1	TGTGCCAGCAGCGACCCAGGGTCCACCCAGTTCTTC	CASSDPGSTQFF
few	-	TRBV6-5	TRBJ1-4	TGTGCCAGCAGTTATTTCGGGGTTAGTGAAAAACTGTTTTTT	CASSYFGVSEKLFF
-	-	TRBV23-1	TRBJ1-2	TGCGCCAGCAAAGGAAAGGGCTACACCTTC	CASKGKGYTF
-	-	TRBV6-1	TRBJ1-3	TGTGCCAGCAGTGAACTGGACGGGAGCTCTGGAAACACCATATATTTT	CASSELDGSSGNTIYF
-	TRBD2	TRBV6-5	TRBJ2-3	TGTGCCAGCAGTTACAGGCGGGAGGGGTACTCGCAGTATTTT	CASSYRREGYSQYF
-	-	TRBV11-3	TRBJ1-1	TGTGCCAGCAGCTCGGAGGTCCGGAACACTGAAGCTTTCTTT	CASSSEVRNTEAFF
-	-	TRBV5-6	TRBJ2-2	TGTGCCAGCAGCTTCAATCCCAGAATTACCGGGGAGCTGTTTTTT	CASSFNPRITGELFF
-	TRBD1	TRBV6-5	TRBJ2-7	TGTGCCAGCAGTGGAGGGACAGGGGCCTACGAGCAGTACTTC	CASSGGTGAYEQYF
-	-	TRBV19	TRBJ1-4	TGTGCCAGTAGTATCGGAGGGGGGAACCTACTGTTTTTT	CASSIGGGNLLFF
once	-	TRBV29-1	TRBJ1-2	TGCAGCGTTGATTCTCAGGGTTCTGGCTACACCTTC	CSVDSQGSGYTF
-	-	TRBV30	TRBJ2-1	TGTGCCTGGAGTCTAACAGATGAGCAGTTCTTC	CAWSLTDEQFF
-	-	TRBV7-2	TRBJ2-3	TGTGCCAGCAGCCGTGGCACAGATACGCAGTATTTT	CASSRGTDTQYF
-	-	TRBV4-3	TRBJ2-7	TGCGCCAGCAGCCAAGCACATGTGGCGGGACTCTACGAGCAGTACTTC	CASSQAHVAGLYEQYF
-	-	TRBV28	TRBJ1-2	TGTGCCAGCAGAGACAGGAAAGCTAACTATGGCTACACCTTC	CASRDRKANYGYTF
once	TRBD1	TRBV6-1	TRBJ1-4	TGTGCCAGCAGTGAATACTTGTCCGGGACAGGGGCTGAAAAACTGTTTTTT	CASSEYLSGTGAEKLFF
-	-	TRBV30	TRBJ1-4	TGTGCCTGGAGTGTACAGACGGGTGAAAAACTGTTTTTT	CAWSVQTGEKLFF
-	-	TRBV29-1	TRBJ1-2	TGCAGCGTTGTATCCGAGAACTATGGCTACACCTTC	CSVVSENYGYTF
-	TRBD1	TRBV6-1	TRBJ1-2	TGTGCCAGCAGTGAAGCAAGGGGGCTCAATGGCTACACCTTC	CASSEARGLNGYTF
once	TRBD1	TRBV30	TRBJ1-2	TGTGCCTGGAGTGTACAGGGGGCAATTGGCTACACCTTC	CAWSVQGAIGYTF
-	-	TRBV6-6	TRBJ2-2	TGTGCCAGCAGCCTTATAGAGCCTTCAGTCACCGGGGAGCTGTTTTTT	CASSLIEPSVTGELFF
-	-	TRBV16	TRBJ1-2	TGTGCCAGCAGCCAATCGGGGAGGCCGGGGAACTATGGCTACACCTTC	CASSQSGRPGNYGYTF
once	-	TRBV6-1	TRBJ2-3	TGTGCCAGCAGTGAAGCCGCAGGGAGCACAGATACGCAGTATTTT	CASSEAAGSTDTQYF
-	-	TRBV7-3	TRBJ2-5	TGTGCCAGCAGCTTATCGACTGCGGAGACCCAGTACTTC	CASSLSTAETQYF